This TCR beta chain stems from a study of cytomegalovirus exposure and HLA in healthy donors. With 60 Vbeta and 13 Jbeta primers, the PCR was carried out. The protocol was immunoSEQ multiplex PCR, while the TCRdb copy is restricted to in-frame clones and leaves out a portion. Found here are about 140,000 clones, roughly 10% of them singletons; the top ten hold 1.8%. The CDR3 spans 17 residues. The V gene end was trimmed by 2 bases and the J gene end by 1 base; junction bases not matched to a gene: 4. Per germline, CDR1 SGHTA and CDR2 FQGNSA. About this clone: No antigen is known for it.

Study findings and constraints: Across donors, presence/absence analyses took sequencing depth to be roughly uniform.

This chain uses TRBV7-2 with TRBJ2-3; 12 bases map to TRBD2. The specimen sequenced was PBMCs. This receptor was obtained from a male donor in good health and CMV-seronegative. CDR3 residues: CASSLRASGGGTDTQYF. The CDR3 DNA reads TGTGCCAGCAGCTTACGGGCTAGCGGGGGGGGCACAGATACGCAGTATTTT.